What follows describes a single TCR beta chain. Looked up from germline, CDR1 is SEHNR and CDR2 is FQNEAQ (reference sequence). V lost 5 bases and J lost 5, with 13 bases in between. CDR3 size: 14 residues. This sample was included in a study of T cell clones after liver transplantation. Study background: Samples came pre-transplant, pre-randomization before withdrawal, and post-randomization after withdrawal ended.

This table comes from immunoSEQ multiplex PCR, and its TCRdb copy is limited to in-frame clones, with some not included. This table holds approximately 10,000 clones, about 71% found once. The chain links TRBV7-9 to TRBJ1-5; possible D gene TRBD1, 5 bases. This TCR was recovered from a human patient who received a liver transplant. The graft donor may be the source of some T cells. Sequences were derived from CD4+ T cells from blood, sampled roughly 30 months after liver transplant. In nucleotides, the CDR3 is TGTGCCAGCAGCCACCCAGGGAGTGATCAGCCCCAGCATTTT. Translation gives CASSHPGSDQPQHF.